This TCR beta chain is from a study of naive and memory T cell subsets. The CDR3 spans 17 residues. With V trimmed by 6 bases and J by 6 bases, 16 bases remained unmatched. From germline, CDR1 is MNHNY and CDR2 SVGAGI (reference sequence). This clonotype appeared a few times. Both TRBC1 and TRBC2 were covered by a beta constant-region primer of two equimolar oligonucleotides. The ligated cDNA underwent four PCR rounds using SP2 and nested alpha and beta constant-region primers. MiXCR, run by TCRdb on the UMI-ligation and nested PCR reads, gives a single entry per CDR3 protein. The sample lists just over 80,000 distinct CDR3 sequences, about 10% occurring once.

Sequencing was done on a sample of naive CD8+ T cells from blood. The receptor's source is a human donor in good health. The V call is TRBV6-6, the J call TRBJ1-5; TRBD1 agrees at 8 bases. CDR3 nucleotide sequence: TGTGCCAGCAGAGACCCCGGACAGGGAAGATATATTCAGCCCCAGCATTTT. Protein sequence: CASRDPGQGRYIQPQHF.